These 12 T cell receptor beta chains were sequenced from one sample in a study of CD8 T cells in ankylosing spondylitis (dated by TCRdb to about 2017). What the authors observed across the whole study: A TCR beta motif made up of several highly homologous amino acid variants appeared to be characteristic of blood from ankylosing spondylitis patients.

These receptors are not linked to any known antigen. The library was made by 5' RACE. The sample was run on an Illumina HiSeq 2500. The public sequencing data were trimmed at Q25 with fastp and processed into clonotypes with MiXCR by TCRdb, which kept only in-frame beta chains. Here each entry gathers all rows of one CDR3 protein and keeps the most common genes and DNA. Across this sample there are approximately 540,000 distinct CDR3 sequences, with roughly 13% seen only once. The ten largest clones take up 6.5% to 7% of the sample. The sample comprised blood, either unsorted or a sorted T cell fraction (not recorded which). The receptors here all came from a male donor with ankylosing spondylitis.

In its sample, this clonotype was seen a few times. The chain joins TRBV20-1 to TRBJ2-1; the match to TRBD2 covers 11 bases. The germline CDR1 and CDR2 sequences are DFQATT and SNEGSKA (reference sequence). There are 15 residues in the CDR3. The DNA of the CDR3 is TGCAGAGCCCTCTTGGGGACTAGCGGCGTCAATGAGCAGTTCTTC. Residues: CRALLGTSGVNEQFF.

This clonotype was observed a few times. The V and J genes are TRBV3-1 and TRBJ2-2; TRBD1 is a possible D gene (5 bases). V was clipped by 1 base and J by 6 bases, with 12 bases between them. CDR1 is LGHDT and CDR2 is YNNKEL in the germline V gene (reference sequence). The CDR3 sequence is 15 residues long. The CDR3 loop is CASSQGGTPSGELFF. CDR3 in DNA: TGTGCCAGCAGCCAAGGGGGCACACCCTCCGGGGAGCTGTTTTTT.

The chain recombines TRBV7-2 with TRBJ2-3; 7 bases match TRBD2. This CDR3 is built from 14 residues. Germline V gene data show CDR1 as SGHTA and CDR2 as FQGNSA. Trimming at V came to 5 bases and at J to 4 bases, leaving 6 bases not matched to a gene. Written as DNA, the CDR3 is TGTGCCAGCAGCCGGGACCGGGAGGCAGATACGCAGTATTTT. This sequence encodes CASSRDREADTQYF.

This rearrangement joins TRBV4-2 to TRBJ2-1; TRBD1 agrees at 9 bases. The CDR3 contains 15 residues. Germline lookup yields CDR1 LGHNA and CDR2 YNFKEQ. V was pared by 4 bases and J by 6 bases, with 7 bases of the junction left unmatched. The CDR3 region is CASSLPGQGSNEQFF. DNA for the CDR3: TGTGCCAGCAGCCTACCGGGACAGGGATCCAATGAGCAGTTCTTC.

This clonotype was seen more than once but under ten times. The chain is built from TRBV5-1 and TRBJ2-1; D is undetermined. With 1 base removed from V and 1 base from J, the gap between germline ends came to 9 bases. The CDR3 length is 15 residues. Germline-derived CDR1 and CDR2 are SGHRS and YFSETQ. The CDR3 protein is CASSLPVESYNEQFF. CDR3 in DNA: TGCGCCAGCAGCTTGCCAGTGGAGTCCTACAATGAGCAGTTCTTC.

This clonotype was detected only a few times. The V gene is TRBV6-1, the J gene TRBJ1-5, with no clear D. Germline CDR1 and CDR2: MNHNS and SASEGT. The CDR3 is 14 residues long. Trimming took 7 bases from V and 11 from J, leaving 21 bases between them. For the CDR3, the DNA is TGTGCCAGCATCCTACGGGCCTCAATAGAAGCCCAGCATTTT. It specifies CASILRASIEAQHF.

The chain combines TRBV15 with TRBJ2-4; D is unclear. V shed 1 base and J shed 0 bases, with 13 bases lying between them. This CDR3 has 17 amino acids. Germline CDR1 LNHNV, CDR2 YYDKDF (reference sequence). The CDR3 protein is CATSRAGSSLAKNIQYF. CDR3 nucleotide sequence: TGTGCCACCAGCAGAGCCGGCAGTAGCCTAGCCAAAAACATTCAGTACTTC.

The CDR3 reads CASKSRLVDSTGELFF. In DNA, the CDR3 is TGTGCCAGCAAATCCAGGCTAGTAGACAGTACCGGGGAGCTGTTTTTT. The chain has TRBV5-6 and TRBJ2-2; TRBD1 is a possible D gene (5 bases). The germline V and J ends were trimmed by 6 bases and 5 bases, with 20 bases remaining between them. The germline CDR1 and CDR2 sequences are SGHDT and YYEEEE. CDR3 length equals 16 residues. The full variable domain, rest sourced from reference TRBV5-6 and TRBJ2-2, is DAGVTQSPTHLIKTRGQQVTLRCSPKSGHDTVSWYQQALGQGPQFIFQYYEEEERQRGNFPDRFSGHQFPNYSSELNVNALLLGDSALYLCASKSRLVDSTGELFFGEGSRLTVL.

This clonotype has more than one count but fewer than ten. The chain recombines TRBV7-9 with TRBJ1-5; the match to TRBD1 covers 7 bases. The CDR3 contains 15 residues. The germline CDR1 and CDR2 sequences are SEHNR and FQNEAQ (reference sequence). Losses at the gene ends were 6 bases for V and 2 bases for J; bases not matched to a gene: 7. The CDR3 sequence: CASRSGGNGNQPQHF. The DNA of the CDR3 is TGTGCCAGCAGGTCAGGGGGTAACGGCAATCAGCCCCAGCATTTT.

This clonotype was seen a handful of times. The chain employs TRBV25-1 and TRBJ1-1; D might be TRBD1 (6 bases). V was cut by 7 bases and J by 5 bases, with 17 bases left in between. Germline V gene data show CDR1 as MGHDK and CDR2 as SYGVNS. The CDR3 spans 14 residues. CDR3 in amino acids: CASTLGGGLTEAFF. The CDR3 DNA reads TGTGCCAGCACCCTAGGCGGGGGCCTGACTGAAGCTTTCTTT.

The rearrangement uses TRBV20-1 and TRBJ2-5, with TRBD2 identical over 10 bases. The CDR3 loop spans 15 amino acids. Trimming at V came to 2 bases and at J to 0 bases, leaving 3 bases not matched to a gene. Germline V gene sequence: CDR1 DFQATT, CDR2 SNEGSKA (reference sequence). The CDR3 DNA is TGCAGTGCTAGACGCACTAGCGGGAACCAAGAGACCCAGTACTTC. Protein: CSARRTSGNQETQYF.

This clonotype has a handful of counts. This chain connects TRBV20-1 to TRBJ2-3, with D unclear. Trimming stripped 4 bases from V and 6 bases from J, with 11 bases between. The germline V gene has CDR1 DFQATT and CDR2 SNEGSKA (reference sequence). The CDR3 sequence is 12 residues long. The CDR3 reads CSAKTPPDTQYF. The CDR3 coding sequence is TGCAGTGCTAAGACTCCTCCCGATACGCAGTATTTT.